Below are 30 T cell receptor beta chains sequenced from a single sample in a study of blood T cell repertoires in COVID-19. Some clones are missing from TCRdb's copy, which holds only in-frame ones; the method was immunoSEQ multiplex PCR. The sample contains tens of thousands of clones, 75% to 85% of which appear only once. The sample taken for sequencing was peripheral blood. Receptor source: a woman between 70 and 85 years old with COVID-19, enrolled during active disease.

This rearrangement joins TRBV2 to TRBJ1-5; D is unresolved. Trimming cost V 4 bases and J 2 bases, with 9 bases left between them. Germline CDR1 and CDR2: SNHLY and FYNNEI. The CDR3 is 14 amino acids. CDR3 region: CASSAGSRNQPQHF. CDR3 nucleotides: TGTGCCAGCAGTGCGGGTAGTCGCAATCAGCCCCAGCATTTT. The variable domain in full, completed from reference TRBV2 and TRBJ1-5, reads EPEVTQTPSHQVTQMGQEVILRCVPISNHLYFYWYRQILGQKVEFLVSFYNNEISEKSEIFDDQFSVERPDGSNFTLKIRSTKLEDSAMYFCASSAGSRNQPQHFGDGTRLSIL.

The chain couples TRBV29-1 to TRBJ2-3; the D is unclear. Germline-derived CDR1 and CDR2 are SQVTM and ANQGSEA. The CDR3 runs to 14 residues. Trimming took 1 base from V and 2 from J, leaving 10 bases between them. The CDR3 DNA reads TGCAGCGTTGAAGTGGCTACTACCACAGATACGCAGTATTTT. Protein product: CSVEVATTTDTQYF.

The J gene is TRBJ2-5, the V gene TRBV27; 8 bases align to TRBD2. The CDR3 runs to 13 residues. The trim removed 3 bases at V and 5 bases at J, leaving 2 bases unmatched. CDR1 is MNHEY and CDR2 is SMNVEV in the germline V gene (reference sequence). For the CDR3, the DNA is TGTGCCAGCAGTTTTTCGGGGGGGGAGACCCAGTACTTC. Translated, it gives CASSFSGGETQYF.

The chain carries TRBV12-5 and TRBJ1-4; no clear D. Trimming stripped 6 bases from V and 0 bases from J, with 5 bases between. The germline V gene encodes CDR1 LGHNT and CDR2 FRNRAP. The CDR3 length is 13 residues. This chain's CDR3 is CASGRATNEKLFF. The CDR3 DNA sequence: TGTGCTAGTGGGCGGGCAACTAATGAAAAACTGTTTTTT.

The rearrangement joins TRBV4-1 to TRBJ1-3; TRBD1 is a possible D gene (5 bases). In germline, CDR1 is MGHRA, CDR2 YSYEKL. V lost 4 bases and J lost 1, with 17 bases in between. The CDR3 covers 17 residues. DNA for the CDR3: TGCGCCAGCAGCCCTTCGACAGAGAAAGGATCTGGAAACACCATATATTTT. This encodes CASSPSTEKGSGNTIYF.

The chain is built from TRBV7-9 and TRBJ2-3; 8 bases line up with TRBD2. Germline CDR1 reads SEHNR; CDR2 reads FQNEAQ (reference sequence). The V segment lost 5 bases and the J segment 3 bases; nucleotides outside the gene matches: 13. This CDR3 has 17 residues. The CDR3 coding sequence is TGTGCCAGCAGCCCCACGGGAGCGGGAGTGGGGACAGATACGCAGTATTTT. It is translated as CASSPTGAGVGTDTQYF.

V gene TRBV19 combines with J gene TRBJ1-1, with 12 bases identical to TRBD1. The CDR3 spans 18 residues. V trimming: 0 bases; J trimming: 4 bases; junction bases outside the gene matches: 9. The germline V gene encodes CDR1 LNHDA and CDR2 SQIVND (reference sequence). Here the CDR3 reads CASSIDFMGQGAITEAFF. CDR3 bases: TGTGCCAGTAGTATAGATTTCATGGGACAGGGGGCAATCACTGAAGCTTTCTTT.

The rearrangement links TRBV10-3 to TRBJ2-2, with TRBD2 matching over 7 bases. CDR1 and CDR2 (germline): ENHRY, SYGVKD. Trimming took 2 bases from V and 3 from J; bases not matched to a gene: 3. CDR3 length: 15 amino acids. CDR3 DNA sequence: TGTGCCATCAGTGAGATGGCGGGAGACACCGGGGAGCTGTTTTTT. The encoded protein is CAISEMAGDTGELFF.

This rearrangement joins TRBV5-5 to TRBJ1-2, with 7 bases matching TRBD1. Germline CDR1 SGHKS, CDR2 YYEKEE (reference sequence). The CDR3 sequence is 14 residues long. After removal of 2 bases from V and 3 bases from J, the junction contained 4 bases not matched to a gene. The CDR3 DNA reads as TGTGCCAGCAGCTTTGACAGGGCGGACTATGGCTACACCTTC. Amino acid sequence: CASSFDRADYGYTF.

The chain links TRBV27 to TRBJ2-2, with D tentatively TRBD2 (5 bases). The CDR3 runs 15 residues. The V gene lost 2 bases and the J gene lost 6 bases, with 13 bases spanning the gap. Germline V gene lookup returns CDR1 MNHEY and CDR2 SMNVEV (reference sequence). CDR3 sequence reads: CASSLGRGSAGELFF. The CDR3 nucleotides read TGTGCCAGCAGTTTAGGCCGGGGTAGCGCCGGGGAGCTGTTTTTT.

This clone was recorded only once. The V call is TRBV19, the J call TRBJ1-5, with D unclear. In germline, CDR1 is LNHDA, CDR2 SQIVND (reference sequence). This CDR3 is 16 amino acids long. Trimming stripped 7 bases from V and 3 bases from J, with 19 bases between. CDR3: CASIPGGQFANQPQHF. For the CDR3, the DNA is TGTGCCAGTATACCCGGTGGGCAGTTTGCCAATCAGCCCCAGCATTTT.

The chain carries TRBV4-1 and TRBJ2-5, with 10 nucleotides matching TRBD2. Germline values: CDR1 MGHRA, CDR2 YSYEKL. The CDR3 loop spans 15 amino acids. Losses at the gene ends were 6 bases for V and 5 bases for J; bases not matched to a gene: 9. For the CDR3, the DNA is TGCGCCAGCAGTCGTGGACTAGCGGTCGGGGAGACCCAGTACTTC. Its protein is CASSRGLAVGETQYF.

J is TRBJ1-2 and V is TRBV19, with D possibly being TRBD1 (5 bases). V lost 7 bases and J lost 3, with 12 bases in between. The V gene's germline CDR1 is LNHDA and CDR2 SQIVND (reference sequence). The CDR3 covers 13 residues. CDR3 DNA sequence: TGTGCCAGTAACCACGGGGGGGACTATGGCTACACCTTC. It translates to CASNHGGDYGYTF.

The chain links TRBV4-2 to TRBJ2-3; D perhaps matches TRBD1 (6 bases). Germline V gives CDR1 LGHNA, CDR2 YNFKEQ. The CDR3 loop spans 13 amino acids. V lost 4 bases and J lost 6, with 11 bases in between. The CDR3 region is CASSRTVPDTQYF. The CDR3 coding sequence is TGTGCCAGCAGCCGGACAGTCCCCGATACGCAGTATTTT.

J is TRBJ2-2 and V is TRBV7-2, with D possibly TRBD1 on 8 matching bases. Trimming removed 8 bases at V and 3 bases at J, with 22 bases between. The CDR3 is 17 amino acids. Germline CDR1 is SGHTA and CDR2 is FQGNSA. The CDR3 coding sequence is TGTGCCAGCCTTTTTACCACAGGGGGGGCTCACACCGGGGAGCTGTTTTTT. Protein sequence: CASLFTTGGAHTGELFF.

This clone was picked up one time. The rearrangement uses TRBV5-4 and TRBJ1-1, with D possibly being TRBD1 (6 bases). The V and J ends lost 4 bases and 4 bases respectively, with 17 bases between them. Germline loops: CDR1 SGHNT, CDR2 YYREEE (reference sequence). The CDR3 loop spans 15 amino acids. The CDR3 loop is CASSMGILGGTEAFF. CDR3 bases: TGTGCCAGCAGCATGGGGATATTAGGGGGCACTGAAGCTTTCTTT.

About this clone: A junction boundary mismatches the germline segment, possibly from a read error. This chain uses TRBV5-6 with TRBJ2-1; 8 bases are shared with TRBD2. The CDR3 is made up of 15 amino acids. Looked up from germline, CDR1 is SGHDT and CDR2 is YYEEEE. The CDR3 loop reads CASAPGGISHNEQFF. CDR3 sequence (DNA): TGTGCCAGCGCCCCGGGGGGGATCTCCCACAATGAGCAGTTCTTC.

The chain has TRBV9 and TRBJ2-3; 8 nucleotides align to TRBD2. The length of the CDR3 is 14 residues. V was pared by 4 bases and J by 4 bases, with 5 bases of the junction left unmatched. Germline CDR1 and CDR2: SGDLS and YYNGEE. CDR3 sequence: CASSPGGGPDTQYF. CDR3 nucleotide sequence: TGTGCCAGCAGCCCCGGGGGGGGACCAGATACGCAGTATTTT.

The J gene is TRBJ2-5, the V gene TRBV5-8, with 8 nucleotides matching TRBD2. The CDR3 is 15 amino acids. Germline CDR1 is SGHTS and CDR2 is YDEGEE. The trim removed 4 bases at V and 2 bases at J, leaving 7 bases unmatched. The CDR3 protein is CASSNGASGQETQYF. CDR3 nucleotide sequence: TGTGCCAGCAGCAACGGGGCTAGCGGGCAAGAGACCCAGTACTTC.

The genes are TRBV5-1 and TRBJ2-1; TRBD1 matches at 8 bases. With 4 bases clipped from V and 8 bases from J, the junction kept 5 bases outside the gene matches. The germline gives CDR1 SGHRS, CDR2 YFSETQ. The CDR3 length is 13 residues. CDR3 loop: CASSPDRDHEQFF. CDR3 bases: TGCGCCAGCAGCCCGGACAGGGACCATGAGCAGTTCTTC.

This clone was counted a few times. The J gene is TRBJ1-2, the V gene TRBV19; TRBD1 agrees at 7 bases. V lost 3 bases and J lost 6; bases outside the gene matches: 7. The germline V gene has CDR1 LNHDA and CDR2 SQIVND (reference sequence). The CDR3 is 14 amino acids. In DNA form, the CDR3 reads TGTGCCAGTAGTATTCTTAACAGGGGCGATGGCTACACCTTC. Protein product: CASSILNRGDGYTF.

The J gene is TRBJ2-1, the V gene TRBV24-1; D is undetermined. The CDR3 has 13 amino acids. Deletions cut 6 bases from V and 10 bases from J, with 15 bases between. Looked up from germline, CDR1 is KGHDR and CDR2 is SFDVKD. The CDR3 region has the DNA TGTGCCACCAGTCCAATCGGAGTTGGCGAGCAGTTCTTC. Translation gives CATSPIGVGEQFF.

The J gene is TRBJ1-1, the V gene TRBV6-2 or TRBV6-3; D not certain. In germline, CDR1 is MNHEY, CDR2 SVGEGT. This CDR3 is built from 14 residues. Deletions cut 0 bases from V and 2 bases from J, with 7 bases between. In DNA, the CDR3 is TGTGCCAGCAGTTACTCAACAGTCAACACTGAAGCTTTCTTT. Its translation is CASSYSTVNTEAFF.

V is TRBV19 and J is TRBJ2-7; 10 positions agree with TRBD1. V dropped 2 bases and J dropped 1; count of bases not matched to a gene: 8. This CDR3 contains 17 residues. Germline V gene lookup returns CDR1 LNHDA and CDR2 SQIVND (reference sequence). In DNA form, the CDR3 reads TGTGCCAGTAGTATACGGGGCAGGACAGGGGGTTCCTACGAGCAGTACTTC. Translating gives CASSIRGRTGGSYEQYF. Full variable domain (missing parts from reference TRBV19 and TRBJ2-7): DGGITQSPKYLFRKEGQNVTLSCEQNLNHDAMYWYRQDPGQGLRLIYYSQIVNDFQKGDIAEGYSVSREKKESFPLTVTSAQKNPTAFYLCASSIRGRTGGSYEQYFGPGTRLTVT.

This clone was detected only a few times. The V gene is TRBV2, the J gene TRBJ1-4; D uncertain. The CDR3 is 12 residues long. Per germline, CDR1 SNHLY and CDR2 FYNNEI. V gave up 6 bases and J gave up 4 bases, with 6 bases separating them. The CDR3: CASREINEKLFF. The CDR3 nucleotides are TGTGCCAGCAGGGAGATTAATGAAAAACTGTTTTTT.

The CDR3 region is CASLRGSEAFF. CDR3 coding DNA: TGTGCCAGTCTCCGGGGATCTGAAGCTTTCTTT. The chain links TRBV19 to TRBJ1-1; D is ambiguous. CDR1 and CDR2 (germline): LNHDA, SQIVND (reference sequence). The CDR3 consists of 11 residues. Trimming removed 8 bases from V and 6 bases from J, with 10 bases in between.

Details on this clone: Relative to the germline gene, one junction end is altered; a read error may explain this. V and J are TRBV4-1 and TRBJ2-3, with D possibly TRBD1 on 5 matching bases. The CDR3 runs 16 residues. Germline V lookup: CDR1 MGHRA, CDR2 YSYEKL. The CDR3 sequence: CASSLNLQAQEDAQYF. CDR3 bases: TGCGCCAGCAGCCTGAATTTACAGGCCCAGGAAGATGCGCAGTATTTT.

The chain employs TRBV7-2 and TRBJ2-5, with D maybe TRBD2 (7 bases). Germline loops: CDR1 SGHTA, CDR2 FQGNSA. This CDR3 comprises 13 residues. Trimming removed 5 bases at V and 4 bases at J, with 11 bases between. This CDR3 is CASSRGGGETQYF. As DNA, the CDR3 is TGTGCCAGCAGCCGAGGGGGGGGAGAGACCCAGTACTTC. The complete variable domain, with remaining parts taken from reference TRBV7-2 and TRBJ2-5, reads GAGVSQSPSNKVTEKGKDVELRCDPISGHTALYWYRQSLGQGLEFLIYFQGNSAPDKSGLPSDRFSAERTGGSVSTLTIQRTQQEDSAVYLCASSRGGGETQYFGPGTRLLVL.

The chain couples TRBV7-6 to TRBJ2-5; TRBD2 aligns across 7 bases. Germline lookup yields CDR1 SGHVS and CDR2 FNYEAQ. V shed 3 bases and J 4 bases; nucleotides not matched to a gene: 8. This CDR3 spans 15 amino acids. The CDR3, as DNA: TGTGCCAGCAGCTTGGGAGGGCTAGCCCCAGAGACCCAGTACTTC. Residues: CASSLGGLAPETQYF.

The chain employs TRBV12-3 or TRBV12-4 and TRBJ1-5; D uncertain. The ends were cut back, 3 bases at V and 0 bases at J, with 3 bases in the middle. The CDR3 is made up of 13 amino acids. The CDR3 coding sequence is TGTGCCAGCAGTTTTCGTAGCAATCAGCCCCAGCATTTT. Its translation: CASSFRSNQPQHF.